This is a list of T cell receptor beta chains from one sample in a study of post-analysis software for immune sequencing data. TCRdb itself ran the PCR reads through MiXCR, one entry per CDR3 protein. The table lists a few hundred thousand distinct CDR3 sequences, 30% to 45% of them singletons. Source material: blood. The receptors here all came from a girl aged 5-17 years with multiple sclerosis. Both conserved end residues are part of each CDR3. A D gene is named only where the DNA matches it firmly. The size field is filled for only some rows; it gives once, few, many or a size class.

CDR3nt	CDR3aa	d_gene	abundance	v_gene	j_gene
TGTGCCAGCAGTTTCGGGACAGGGGACTACGAGCAGTACTTC	CASSFGTGDYEQYF	TRBD1	many	TRBV6-1	TRBJ2-7
TGTGCCAGCGGCACGGGGGGCTGGCGGGAGACCCAGTACTTC	CASGTGGWRETQYF	NA	NA	TRBV12-3/TRBV12-4	TRBJ2-5
TGCGCCAGCAGCCTGAGCCTTCAATCCTACAATGAGCAGTTCTTC	CASSLSLQSYNEQFF	NA	once	TRBV5-1	TRBJ2-1
TGTGCCATCAGCCAAGGACTCGGGACCAATCAGCCCCAGCATTTT	CAISQGLGTNQPQHF	NA	NA	TRBV10-3	TRBJ1-5
TGCGCCAGCAGCTTGGCCTTGGACAGGGAAGAGACCCAGTACTTC	CASSLALDREETQYF	TRBD1	NA	TRBV5-1	TRBJ2-5
TGTGCCACCCAGGAGACCGACAGGGCCACAGATACGCAGTATTTT	CATQETDRATDTQYF	TRBD1	NA	TRBV24-1	TRBJ2-3
TGCGCCAGCAGCGACGACCGATTTGTTAACTATGGCTACACCTTC	CASSDDRFVNYGYTF	NA	few	TRBV5-1	TRBJ1-2
TGTGCCAGCAGCCAAGAAGTTGGGCTAGCGGGGGACCTTACGCAGTATTTT	CASSQEVGLAGDLTQYF	TRBD2	NA	TRBV3-1	TRBJ2-3
TGCAGCGTTGAAGATCGAAAAGGTACAAGGGAGCTGTTTTTT	CSVEDRKGTRELFF	NA	few	TRBV29-1	TRBJ2-2
TGTGCCAGCAGCCAAAGTCAGGCGAACACCGGGGAGCTGTTTTTT	CASSQSQANTGELFF	NA	NA	TRBV4-2	TRBJ2-2
TGTGCCAGCAGCCCTCAAGGGGTTCTCTATGGCTACACCTTC	CASSPQGVLYGYTF	NA	NA	TRBV11-2	TRBJ1-2
TGCGCCAGCAGCCAACCCTCGGGGGGGCAACCGTACGAGCAGTACTTC	CASSQPSGGQPYEQYF	TRBD2	many	TRBV4-1	TRBJ2-7
TGTGCCAGCAGCCCAGTTCCGGGACAGGGGGCTGAAGCTTTCTTT	CASSPVPGQGAEAFF	TRBD1	NA	TRBV7-6	TRBJ1-1
TGTGCCAGCAGTCACCCGGGGAGCCCGAACACTGAAGCTTTCTTT	CASSHPGSPNTEAFF	NA	few	TRBV6-2/TRBV6-3	TRBJ1-1
TGTGCCAGCAGGACTGCCTCCTACGAGCAGTACTTC	CASRTASYEQYF	NA	few	TRBV27	TRBJ2-7
TGTGCCAGCAGCCCTGACAGGGGAAGCACTGAAGCTTTCTTT	CASSPDRGSTEAFF	TRBD1	NA	TRBV7-2	TRBJ1-1
TGCGCCAGCAGCTTGAAGGGCCAAGAGACCCAGTACTTC	CASSLKGQETQYF	NA	few	TRBV5-1	TRBJ2-5
TGTGCCACCAGTGGCGCCCCCGGGGACAGGGGGCATGGCTACACCTTC	CATSGAPGDRGHGYTF	TRBD1	NA	TRBV24-1	TRBJ1-2
TGTGCCAGCTCATCCGGGACAGGGGCCTCCTACGAGCAGTACTTC	CASSSGTGASYEQYF	TRBD1	few	TRBV18	TRBJ2-7
TGTGCCAGCAGCTTGGCATTAGGGGAGCGAGGCTACACCTTC	CASSLALGERGYTF	NA	NA	TRBV5-4	TRBJ1-2
TGCGCCAGCAGCCAGGATATAGCGGGGGGCCCACCGAACTCCTACAATGAGCAGTTCTTC	CASSQDIAGGPPNSYNEQFF	TRBD2	NA	TRBV4-3	TRBJ2-1
TGTGCCAGCAGCAAGCCTGGCGGGGGGCCCACAGATACGCAGTATTTT	CASSKPGGGPTDTQYF	TRBD2	NA	TRBV7-8	TRBJ2-3
TGCAGTGCTAGAGATCCGGGCCCAGCCAAAAACATTCAGTACTTC	CSARDPGPAKNIQYF	NA	few	TRBV20-1	TRBJ2-4
TGCGCCAGCAGCCCCCCACCCAGTCCCAACAATGAGCAGTTCTTC	CASSPPPSPNNEQFF	NA	NA	TRBV5-1	TRBJ2-1
TGTGCCAGCAGTCCACAAAGATTTGATACGCAGTATTTT	CASSPQRFDTQYF	NA	NA	TRBV12-3/TRBV12-4	TRBJ2-3
TGTGCCAGCAGAGACCCCAGGGAGAAGACCGGGGAGCTGTTTTTT	CASRDPREKTGELFF	NA	NA	TRBV7-9	TRBJ2-2
TGCAGTGCTACACGAGGAAGCGGGGGGGCGATAGATACGCAGTATTTT	CSATRGSGGAIDTQYF	TRBD2	many	TRBV20-1	TRBJ2-3
TGTGCCAGCAGTTACGGAGGGTCGGCCAAAAACATTCAGTACTTC	CASSYGGSAKNIQYF	NA	few	TRBV6-2/TRBV6-3	TRBJ2-4
TGTGCCAGCAGCGTGACAGGTCGTACCACAGATACGCAGTATTTT	CASSVTGRTTDTQYF	NA	few	TRBV9	TRBJ2-3
TGTGCCAGAAGTTCCCTAACTGGGGAGGTCACTGAAGCTTTCTTT	CARSSLTGEVTEAFF	NA	NA	TRBV27	TRBJ1-1
TGTGCCAGCAGCGAAACAGGGGACAGCTATGGCTACACCTTC	CASSETGDSYGYTF	TRBD1	NA	TRBV7-2	TRBJ1-2
TGCAGTGCGGGAAACACTGAAGCTTTCTTT	CSAGNTEAFF	NA	few	TRBV20-1	TRBJ1-1
TGTGCCAGCGGCGCAGGGAACACCGGGGAGCTGTTTTTT	CASGAGNTGELFF	NA	few	TRBV7-3	TRBJ2-2
TGTGCCAGCAGCGGGCCGCCAGCTAGCAATCAGCCCCAGCATTTT	CASSGPPASNQPQHF	NA	few	TRBV9	TRBJ1-5
TGTGCCAGCAGTGGATCTCCGATGCAAGTCGAGCAGTACTTC	CASSGSPMQVEQYF	NA	NA	TRBV2	TRBJ2-7
TGCGCCAACAGCCGTATAGGGGTAGCCAAAAACATTCAGTACTTC	CANSRIGVAKNIQYF	NA	few	TRBV4-1	TRBJ2-4
TGTGCCAGCAGGGTGTTGAGCGGGGGCGCAGATACGCAGTATTTT	CASRVLSGGADTQYF	TRBD2	NA	TRBV27	TRBJ2-3
TGTGCCAGCAGCCTCGGGGGGACTCGGGAGACCCAGTACTTC	CASSLGGTRETQYF	TRBD2	NA	TRBV7-2	TRBJ2-5
TGCGCCAGCAGCTTGAATAGCGGGGGTTACAATGAGCAGTTCTTC	CASSLNSGGYNEQFF	TRBD2	NA	TRBV5-1	TRBJ2-1
TGTGCCAGCAGGGGGCATCGGACAGGGGGAGCAGATACGCAGTATTTT	CASRGHRTGGADTQYF	TRBD1	many	TRBV4-2	TRBJ2-3
TGTGCCAGCTCTTACGACAGGAATCCCTCCTACGAGCAGTACTTC	CASSYDRNPSYEQYF	NA	NA	TRBV18	TRBJ2-7
TGTGCCAGCACCGTCGGCGCGAGGCCCAATCAGCCCCAGCATTTT	CASTVGARPNQPQHF	NA	NA	TRBV19	TRBJ1-5
TGTGCCAGCAGCTTAGGGCAGGGGCCCTACGAGCAGTACTTC	CASSLGQGPYEQYF	NA	many	TRBV13	TRBJ2-7
TGTGCCAGCAGCCACGCACAGACAGGGAACACCGGGGAGCTGTTTTTT	CASSHAQTGNTGELFF	NA	few	TRBV4-2	TRBJ2-2
TGTGCCAGCAGTACCGGACGGGGACTGAACACTGAAGCTTTCTTT	CASSTGRGLNTEAFF	NA	NA	TRBV28	TRBJ1-1
TGTGCCATCAGTGACCCGGACAAGGGATACAATCAGCCCCAGCATTTT	CAISDPDKGYNQPQHF	NA	NA	TRBV10-3	TRBJ1-5
TGTGCCAGCAGTTTCTTGGGAAACGAGCAGTACTTC	CASSFLGNEQYF	NA	few	TRBV27	TRBJ2-7
TGTGCCAGCAGTGAACCGCCCGTATATGGCTACACCTTC	CASSEPPVYGYTF	NA	few	TRBV6-1	TRBJ1-2